This entry is about one T cell receptor (beta chain). Antigen: not known. Here immunoSEQ multiplex PCR was the method, and the copy in TCRdb shows in-frame clones only, minus some. The sample holds millions of clones, more than 80% seen once. The record originates from a study of shared clonotypes between healthy human individuals. Whole-study findings and limits: Relative to memory subsets, naive subsets generally showed larger estimated richness. Only a few donors were included, so the genetic and exposure-history diversity represented was limited.

In germline, CDR1 is SGHRS, CDR2 YFSETQ. This CDR3 spans 15 amino acids. Between the trimmed V and J ends, which lost 5 bases and 0 bases, there was a span of 14 bases. Sequencing was carried out using naive CD4+ T cells from PBMCs. Subset in this sample: CD45RA+ positively selected. The chain employs TRBV5-1 and TRBJ2-5; the D is unclear. The receptor's source is a man aged 18 to 30 in good health. Some clones in this sample may be carry-over from other donors' samples. The CDR3 nucleotides read TGCGCCAGCAGGATTTCTCTAGGCAACCAAGAGACCCAGTACTTC. Translation gives CASRISLGNQETQYF.